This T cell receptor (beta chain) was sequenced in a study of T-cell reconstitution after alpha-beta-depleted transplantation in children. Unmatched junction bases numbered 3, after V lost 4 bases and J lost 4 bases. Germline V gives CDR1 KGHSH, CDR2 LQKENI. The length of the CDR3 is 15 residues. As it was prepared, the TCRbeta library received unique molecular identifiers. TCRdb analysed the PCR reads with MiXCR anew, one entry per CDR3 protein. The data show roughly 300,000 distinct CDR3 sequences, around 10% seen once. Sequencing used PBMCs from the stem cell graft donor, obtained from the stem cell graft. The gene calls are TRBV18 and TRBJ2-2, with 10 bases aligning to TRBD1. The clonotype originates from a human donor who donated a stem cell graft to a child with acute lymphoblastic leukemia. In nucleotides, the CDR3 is TGTGCCAGCTCACGACAGGGGGCTATCACCGGGGAGCTGTTTTTT. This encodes CASSRQGAITGELFF.